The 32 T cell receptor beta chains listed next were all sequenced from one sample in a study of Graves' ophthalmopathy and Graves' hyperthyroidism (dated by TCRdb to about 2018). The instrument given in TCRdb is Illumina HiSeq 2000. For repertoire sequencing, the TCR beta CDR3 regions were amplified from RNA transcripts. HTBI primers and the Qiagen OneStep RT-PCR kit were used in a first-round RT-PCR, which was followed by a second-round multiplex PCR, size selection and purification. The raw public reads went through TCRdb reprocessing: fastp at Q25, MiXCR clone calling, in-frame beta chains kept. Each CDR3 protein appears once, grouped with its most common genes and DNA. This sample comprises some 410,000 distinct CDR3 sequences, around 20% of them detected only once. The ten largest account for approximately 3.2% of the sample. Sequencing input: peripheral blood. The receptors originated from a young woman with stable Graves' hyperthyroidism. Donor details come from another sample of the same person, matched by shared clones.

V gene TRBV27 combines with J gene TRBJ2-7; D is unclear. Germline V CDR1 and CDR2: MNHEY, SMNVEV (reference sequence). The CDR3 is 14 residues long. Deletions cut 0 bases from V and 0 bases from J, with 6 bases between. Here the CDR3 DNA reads TGTGCCAGCAGTTTATCCCCAGACTCCTACGAGCAGTACTTC. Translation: CASSLSPDSYEQYF.

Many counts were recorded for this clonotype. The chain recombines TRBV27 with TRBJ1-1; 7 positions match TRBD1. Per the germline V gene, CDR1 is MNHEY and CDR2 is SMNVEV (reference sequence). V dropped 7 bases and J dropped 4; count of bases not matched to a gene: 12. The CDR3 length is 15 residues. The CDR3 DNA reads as TGTGCCAGCACCCCCAGGGGGGGACGGGGCACTGAAGCTTTCTTT. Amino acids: CASTPRGGRGTEAFF.

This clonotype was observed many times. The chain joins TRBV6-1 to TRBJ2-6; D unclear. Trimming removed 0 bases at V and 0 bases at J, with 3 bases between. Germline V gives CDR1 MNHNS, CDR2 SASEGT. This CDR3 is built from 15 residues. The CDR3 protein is CASSEADSGANVLTF. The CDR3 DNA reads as TGTGCCAGCAGTGAAGCAGACTCTGGGGCCAACGTCCTGACTTTC.

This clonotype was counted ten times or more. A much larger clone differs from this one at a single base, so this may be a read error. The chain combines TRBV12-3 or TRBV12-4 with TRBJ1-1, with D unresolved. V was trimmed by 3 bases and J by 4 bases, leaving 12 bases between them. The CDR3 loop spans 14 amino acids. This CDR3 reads CASSFYMASTEAFF. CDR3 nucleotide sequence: TGTGCCAGCAGTTTTTACATGGCGAGCACTGAAGCTTTCTTT.

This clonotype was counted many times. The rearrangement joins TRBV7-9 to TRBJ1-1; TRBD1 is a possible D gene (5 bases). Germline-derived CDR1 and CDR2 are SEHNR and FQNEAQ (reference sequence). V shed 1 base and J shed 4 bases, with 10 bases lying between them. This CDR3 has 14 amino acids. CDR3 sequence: CASSLEGSSTEAFF. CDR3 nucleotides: TGTGCCAGCAGCTTAGAGGGGAGTTCCACTGAAGCTTTCTTT.

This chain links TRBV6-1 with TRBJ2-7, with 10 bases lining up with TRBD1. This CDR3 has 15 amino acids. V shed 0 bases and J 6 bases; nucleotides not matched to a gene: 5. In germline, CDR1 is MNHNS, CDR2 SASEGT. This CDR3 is CASSEAGTGVAEQYF. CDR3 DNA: TGTGCCAGCAGTGAAGCGGGGACAGGGGTGGCCGAGCAGTACTTC.

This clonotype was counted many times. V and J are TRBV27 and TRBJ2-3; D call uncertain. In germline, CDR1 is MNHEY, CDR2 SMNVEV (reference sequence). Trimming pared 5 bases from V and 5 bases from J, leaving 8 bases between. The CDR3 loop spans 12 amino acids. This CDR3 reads CASSELGDTQYF. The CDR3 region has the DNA TGTGCCAGCAGTGAACTGGGAGATACGCAGTATTTT.

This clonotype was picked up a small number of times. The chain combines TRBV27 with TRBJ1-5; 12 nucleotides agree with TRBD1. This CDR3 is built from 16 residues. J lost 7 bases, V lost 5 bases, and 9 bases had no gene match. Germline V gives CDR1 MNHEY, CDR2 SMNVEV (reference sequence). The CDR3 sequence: CASSPLGTGGWQPQHF. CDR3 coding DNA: TGTGCCAGCAGTCCACTTGGGACAGGGGGCTGGCAGCCCCAGCATTTT.

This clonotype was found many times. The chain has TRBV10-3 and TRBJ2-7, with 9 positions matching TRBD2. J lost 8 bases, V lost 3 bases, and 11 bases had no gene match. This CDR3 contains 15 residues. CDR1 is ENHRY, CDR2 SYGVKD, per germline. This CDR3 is CAISDATSGPGKQYF. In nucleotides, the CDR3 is TGTGCCATCAGTGATGCGACTAGCGGACCTGGAAAGCAGTACTTC.

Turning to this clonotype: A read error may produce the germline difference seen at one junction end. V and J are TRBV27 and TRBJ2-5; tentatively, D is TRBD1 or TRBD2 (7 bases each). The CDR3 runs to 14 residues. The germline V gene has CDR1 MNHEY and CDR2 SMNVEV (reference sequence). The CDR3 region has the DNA TGTGCCAGCAGTTTACAGGGGGGGCAAGAGACCCGGTACTTC. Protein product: CASSLQGGQETRYF.

CDR3: CASSQEMAGELFF. Written as DNA, the CDR3 is TGTGCCAGCAGCCAAGAAATGGCCGGGGAGCTGTTTTTT. This rearrangement joins TRBV4-2 to TRBJ2-2; no firm D call. The CDR3 runs 13 residues. Germline V gene data show CDR1 as LGHNA and CDR2 as YNFKEQ. Trimming removed 0 bases from V and 6 bases from J, with 5 bases in between.

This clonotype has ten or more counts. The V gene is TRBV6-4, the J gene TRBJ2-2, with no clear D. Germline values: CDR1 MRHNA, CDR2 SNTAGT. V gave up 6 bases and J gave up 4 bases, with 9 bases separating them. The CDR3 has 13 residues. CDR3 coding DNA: TGTGCCAGCAGCGTAGGATCCACCGGGGAGCTGTTTTTT. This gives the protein CASSVGSTGELFF.

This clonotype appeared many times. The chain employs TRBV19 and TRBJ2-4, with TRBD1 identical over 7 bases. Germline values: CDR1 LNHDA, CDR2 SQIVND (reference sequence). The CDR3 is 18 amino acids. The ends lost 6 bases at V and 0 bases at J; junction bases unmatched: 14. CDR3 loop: CASSMRTGTTLAKNIQYF. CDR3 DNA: TGTGCCAGTAGCATGAGGACAGGTACCACGTTAGCCAAAAACATTCAGTACTTC.

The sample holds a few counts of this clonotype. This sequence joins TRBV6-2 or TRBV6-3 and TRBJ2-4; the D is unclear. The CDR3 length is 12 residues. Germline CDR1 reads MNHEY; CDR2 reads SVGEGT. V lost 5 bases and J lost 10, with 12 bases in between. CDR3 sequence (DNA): TGTGCCAGCAGTACCACTCCTATTATTCAGTACTTC. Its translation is CASSTTPIIQYF.

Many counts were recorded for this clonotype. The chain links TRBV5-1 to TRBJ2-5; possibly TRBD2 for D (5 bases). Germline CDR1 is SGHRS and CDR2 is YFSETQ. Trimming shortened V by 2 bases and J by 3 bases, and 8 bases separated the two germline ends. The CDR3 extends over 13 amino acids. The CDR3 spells CASSFKGEETQYF. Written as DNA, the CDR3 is TGCGCCAGCAGCTTTAAGGGAGAAGAGACCCAGTACTTC.

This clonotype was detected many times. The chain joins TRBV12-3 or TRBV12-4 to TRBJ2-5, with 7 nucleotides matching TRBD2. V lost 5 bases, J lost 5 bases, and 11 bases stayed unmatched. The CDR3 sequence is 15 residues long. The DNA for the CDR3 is TGTGCCAGCAGTGGACCCCCTAGGGAGGGGGAGACCCAGTACTTC. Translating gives CASSGPPREGETQYF.

CDR3 DNA: TGTGCCAGCAAAGCTGGCAGGGACTATGGCTACACCTTC. Its protein is CASKAGRDYGYTF. The chain links TRBV6-2 or TRBV6-3 to TRBJ1-2; perhaps TRBD1 as D (5 bases). V was trimmed by 7 bases and J by 3 bases, leaving 12 bases between them. CDR1 MNHEY and CDR2 SVGEGT come from the germline V gene. The length of the CDR3 is 13 residues.

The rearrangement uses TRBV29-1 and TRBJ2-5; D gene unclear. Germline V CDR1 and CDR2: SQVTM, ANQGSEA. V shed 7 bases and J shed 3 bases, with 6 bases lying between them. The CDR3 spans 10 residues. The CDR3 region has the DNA TGCAGCGCCGTAGAAGAGACCCAGTACTTC. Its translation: CSAVEETQYF.

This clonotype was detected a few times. This CDR3 is CAWRGTGSPNQPQHF. The CDR3, as DNA: TGTGCCTGGAGAGGGACAGGGAGTCCCAATCAGCCCCAGCATTTT. The rearrangement joins TRBV30 to TRBJ1-5, with 9 bases identical to TRBD1. From germline, CDR1 is GTSNPN and CDR2 SVGIG (reference sequence). After removal of 3 bases from V and 3 bases from J, the junction contained 6 bases not matched to a gene. This CDR3 region has 15 residues.

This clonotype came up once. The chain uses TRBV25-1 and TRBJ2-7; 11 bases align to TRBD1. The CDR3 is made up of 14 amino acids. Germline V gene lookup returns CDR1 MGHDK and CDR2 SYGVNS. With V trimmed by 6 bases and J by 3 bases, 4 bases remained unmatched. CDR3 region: CASRSGTGGYEQYF. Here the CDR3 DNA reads TGTGCCAGCAGGAGCGGGACAGGGGGCTACGAGCAGTACTTC.

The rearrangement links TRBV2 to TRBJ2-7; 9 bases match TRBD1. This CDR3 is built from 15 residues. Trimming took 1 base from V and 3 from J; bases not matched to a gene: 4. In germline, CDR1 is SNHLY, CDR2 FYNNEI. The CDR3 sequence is CASSEGQGVIYEQYF. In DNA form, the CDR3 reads TGTGCCAGCAGTGAAGGACAGGGGGTTATCTACGAGCAGTACTTC.

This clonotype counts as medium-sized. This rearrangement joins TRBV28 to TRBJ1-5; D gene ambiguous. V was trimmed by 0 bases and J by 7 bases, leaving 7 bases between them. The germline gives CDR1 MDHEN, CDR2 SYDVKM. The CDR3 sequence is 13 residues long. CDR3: CASSLWWVQPQHF. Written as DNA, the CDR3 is TGTGCCAGCAGTTTATGGTGGGTCCAGCCCCAGCATTTT.

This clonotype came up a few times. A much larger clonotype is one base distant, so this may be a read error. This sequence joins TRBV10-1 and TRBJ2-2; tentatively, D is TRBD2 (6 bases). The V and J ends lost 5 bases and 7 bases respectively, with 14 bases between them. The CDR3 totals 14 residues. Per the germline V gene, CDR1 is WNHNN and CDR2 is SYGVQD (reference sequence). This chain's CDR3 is CASSQTRAVGELFF. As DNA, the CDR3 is TGCGCCAGCAGTCAGACTAGAGCGGTCGGGGAGCTGTTTTTT.

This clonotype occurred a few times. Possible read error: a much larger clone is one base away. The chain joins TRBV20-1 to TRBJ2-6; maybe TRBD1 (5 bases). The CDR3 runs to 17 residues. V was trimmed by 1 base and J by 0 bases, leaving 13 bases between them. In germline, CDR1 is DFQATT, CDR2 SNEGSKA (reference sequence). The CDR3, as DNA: TGCAGTGCTAGAGGGTCCCAGGGCAGCTCTGGGGCCAACGTCCTGACTTTC. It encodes CSARGSQGSSGANVLTF.

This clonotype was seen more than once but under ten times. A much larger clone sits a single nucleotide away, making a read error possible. CDR3 loop: CASSPVSNQPQHF. The CDR3 DNA follows: TGTGCCAGCAGTCCGGTTAGCAATCAGCCCCAGCATTTT. The J gene is TRBJ1-5, the V gene TRBV12-3 or TRBV12-4; the D is unclear. CDR3 length: 13 residues. V was cut by 5 bases and J by 0 bases, with 5 bases left in between.

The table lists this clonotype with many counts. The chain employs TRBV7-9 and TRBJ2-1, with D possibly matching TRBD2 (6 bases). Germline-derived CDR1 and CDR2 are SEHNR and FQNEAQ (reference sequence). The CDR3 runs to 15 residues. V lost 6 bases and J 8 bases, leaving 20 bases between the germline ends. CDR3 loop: CASRRRDSPTDEQFF. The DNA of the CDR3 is TGTGCCAGCAGACGGCGGGACTCCCCGACGGATGAGCAGTTCTTC.

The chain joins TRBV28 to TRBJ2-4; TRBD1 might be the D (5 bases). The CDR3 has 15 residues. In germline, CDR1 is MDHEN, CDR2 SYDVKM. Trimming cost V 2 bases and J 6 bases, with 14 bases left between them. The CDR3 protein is CASSLPGNLGNIQYF. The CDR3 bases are TGTGCCAGCAGTTTACCAGGGAACCTGGGAAACATTCAGTACTTC.

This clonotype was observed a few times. The DNA for the CDR3 is TGTGCCAGCACCAACCAAGCAGGTATCTCCGAGCAGTACTTC. Translated: CASTNQAGISEQYF. The chain recombines TRBV19 with TRBJ2-7, with no clear D. Germline lookup yields CDR1 LNHDA and CDR2 SQIVND (reference sequence). This CDR3 is 14 amino acids long. V lost 9 bases, J lost 6 bases, and 21 bases lay in between.

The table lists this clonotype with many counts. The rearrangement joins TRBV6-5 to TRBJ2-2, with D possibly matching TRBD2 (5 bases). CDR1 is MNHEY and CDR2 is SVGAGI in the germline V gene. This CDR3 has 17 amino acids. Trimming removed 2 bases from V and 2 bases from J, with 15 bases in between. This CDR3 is CASSYDGMLSNTGELFF. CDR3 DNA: TGTGCCAGCAGTTACGACGGGATGTTATCCAACACCGGGGAGCTGTTTTTT.

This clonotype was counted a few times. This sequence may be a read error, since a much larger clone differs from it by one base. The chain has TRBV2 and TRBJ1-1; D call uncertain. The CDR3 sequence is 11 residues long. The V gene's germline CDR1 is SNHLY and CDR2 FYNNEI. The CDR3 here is CASSEGGEACF. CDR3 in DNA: TGTGCCAGCAGTGAGGGCGGAGAAGCTTGCTTT.

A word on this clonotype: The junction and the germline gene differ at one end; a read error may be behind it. CDR3 coding DNA: TGTGCCTGGAGTAAACAGGGGCTGAACACCGAAGCTTTCTTT. It yields the protein CAWSKQGLNTEAFF. The chain couples TRBV30 to TRBJ1-1; 7 nucleotides line up with TRBD1. Germline V gives CDR1 GTSNPN, CDR2 SVGIG (reference sequence). CDR3 length: 14 amino acids.

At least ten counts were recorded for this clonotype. CDR3 bases: TGTGCCAGCAGTGACAGGGGGTCCTATGGCTACACCTTC. Translated, it gives CASSDRGSYGYTF. This chain uses TRBV6-1 with TRBJ1-2; the match to TRBD1 covers 7 bases. This CDR3 is built from 13 residues. Unmatched junction bases numbered 2, after V lost 3 bases and J lost 4 bases. Germline CDR1 reads MNHNS; CDR2 reads SASEGT.